A selection of T cell receptor beta chains follows, all from one sample in a study of Ad26.COV2.S vaccination and SARS-CoV-2 variants. Assay: immunoSEQ multiplex PCR; the TCRdb copy retains only in-frame clones and omits some. Of around 400,000 clones in the sample, over 75% were seen once. The specimen comprised peripheral blood, sampled in a trial of Ad26.COV2.S vaccine versus placebo. The receptors shown here come from a person aged 18-65 years who received the Ad26.COV2.S COVID-19 vaccine or a placebo. Both conserved end residues are part of each CDR3. The D gene is left open where the match is weak. Clone size is stated in some rows and not others, as once, few, many or a class when expanded.

d_call	clone_size	v_call	j_call	cdr3_nt	cdr3_aa
TRBD1	few	TRBV7-2	TRBJ1-2	TGTGCCAGCAGCTTAGCGCCCGGGACAGGCTATGGCTACACCTTC	CASSLAPGTGYGYTF
-	-	TRBV4-3	TRBJ2-2	TGCGCCAGCAGCCAAAGGGCGACTAGTTACCCCGGGGAGCTGTTTTTT	CASSQRATSYPGELFF
-	-	TRBV6-2/TRBV6-3	TRBJ1-3	TGTGCCAGCAGTTGGGACCGACGCTCTGGAAACACCATATATTTT	CASSWDRRSGNTIYF
-	-	TRBV6-2/TRBV6-3	TRBJ2-7	TGTGCCAGCAGTCCCCCAGGGACATGGTCCTACGAGCAGTACTTC	CASSPPGTWSYEQYF
-	once	TRBV18	TRBJ2-5	TGTGCCAGCTCACCGAAGGGGGGAGGCGAGACCCAGTACTTC	CASSPKGGGETQYF
TRBD1	-	TRBV5-6	TRBJ1-2	TGTGCCAGCAGCTCCTTTAGGACAGGAAGTCATGGCTACACCTTC	CASSSFRTGSHGYTF
TRBD2	-	TRBV3-1/TRBV3-2	TRBJ2-5	TGTGCCAGCAGCGAAGTAGCGGGGGAAGAGACCCAGTACTTC	CASSEVAGEETQYF
-	-	TRBV12-3/TRBV12-4	TRBJ2-1	TGTGCCAGCAGTTTAGCCCCTAGCGATGAGCAGTTCTTC	CASSLAPSDEQFF
-	-	TRBV12-5	TRBJ2-5	TGTGCTAGTGGTCCCGGACAGCTCCAAGAGACCCAGTACTTC	CASGPGQLQETQYF
TRBD2	-	TRBV7-3	TRBJ2-3	TGTGCCAGCAGCCCAACCGGGACCCGGGGACTAGGGGCCTTCACAGATACGCAGTATTTT	CASSPTGTRGLGAFTDTQYF
TRBD1	-	TRBV6-2/TRBV6-3	TRBJ1-1	TGTGCCAGCAGCCTCCGATCCCGGGACAGCCTGAACACTGAAGCTTTCTTT	CASSLRSRDSLNTEAFF
TRBD1	-	TRBV4-3	TRBJ2-3	TGCGCCAGCAGCCGAGTCGCCGGGACAGACACAGATACGCAGTATTTT	CASSRVAGTDTDTQYF
-	-	TRBV10-3	TRBJ1-6	TGTGCCATCAGTGAGTCGACGGGGGCAGGGGATTCACCCCTCCACTTT	CAISESTGAGDSPLHF
-	-	TRBV10-3	TRBJ2-6	TGTGCCATCAGTGAGGTGAAGGGAACAGGGGCCAACGTCCTGACTTTC	CAISEVKGTGANVLTF
-	-	TRBV30	TRBJ2-7	TGTGCCTGGTCTCGGGACACTGGCGGCTACGAGCAGTACTTC	CAWSRDTGGYEQYF
-	-	TRBV20-1	TRBJ2-7	TGCAGTGCTAGTAACCGGGACCGCTACGAGCAGTACTTC	CSASNRDRYEQYF
-	-	TRBV5-5	TRBJ1-5	TGTGCCAGCAGCCCTGGGGACGGACCCAATCAGCCCCAGCATTTT	CASSPGDGPNQPQHF
-	-	TRBV11-2	TRBJ1-5	TGTGCCAGCAGCCCCCACCACAATCAGCCCCAGCATTTT	CASSPHHNQPQHF
-	-	TRBV30	TRBJ1-5	TGTGCCTGGAGCGGGGCCGTAGCGGATCAGCCCCAGCATTTT	CAWSGAVADQPQHF
-	-	TRBV30	TRBJ1-2	TGTGCCTGGATGGGGTCCCAGATCTATGGCTACACCTTC	CAWMGSQIYGYTF
-	-	TRBV13	TRBJ2-6	TGTGCCAGCCAAGAAGGGGGAGCCAACGTCCTGACTTTC	CASQEGGANVLTF
-	-	TRBV10-3	TRBJ2-1	TGTGCCATCAGGGGAGGACTATACAATGAGCAGTTCTTC	CAIRGGLYNEQFF
TRBD2	-	TRBV27	TRBJ2-1	TGTGCCAGCAGTTTGAGTAGCGGGAGCGATGAGCAGTTCTTC	CASSLSSGSDEQFF
TRBD1	-	TRBV19	TRBJ1-2	TGTGCCAGTAGTCTGAGTGACAGGGCCGATGGCTACACCTTC	CASSLSDRADGYTF
TRBD2	-	TRBV7-9	TRBJ2-1	TGTGCCAGCAGCTCCCATCTAGCGGCCCCCCCCTACAATGAGCAGTTCTTC	CASSSHLAAPPYNEQFF
-	-	TRBV2	TRBJ2-2	TGTGCCAGCAGGCCCGGACAGTACACCGGGGAGCTGTTTTTT	CASRPGQYTGELFF
TRBD2	-	TRBV7-2	TRBJ2-7	TGTGCCAGCAGCTCCCCTAGCGGGAGGGCCAACGAGCAGTACTTC	CASSSPSGRANEQYF
TRBD2	-	TRBV27	TRBJ2-7	TGTGCCAGCAGTTTATTCGGGACTAGCGCTTTTCTACGCGAGCAGTACTTC	CASSLFGTSAFLREQYF
-	-	TRBV19	TRBJ2-7	TGTGCCACCCGCGCTAGCAGGGAGTTACCTCGGTACTTC	CATRASRELPRYF
-	-	TRBV27	TRBJ2-5	TGTGCCAGCAGTTTAAGGGCTCGGGAGACCCAGTACTTC	CASSLRARETQYF
-	-	TRBV7-9	TRBJ1-3	TGTGCCAGCAGTCTACAGGAGATCCTATATTTT	CASSLQEILYF
-	-	TRBV2	TRBJ2-6	TGTGCCAGCAACAGCGGTAGCTCTGGGGCCAACGTCCTGACTTTC	CASNSGSSGANVLTF
TRBD2	-	TRBV11-3	TRBJ2-1	TGTGCCAGCAGCTTAGATCTAGCGGGCGATGAGCAGTTCTTC	CASSLDLAGDEQFF
-	-	TRBV10-3	TRBJ1-2	TGTGCCAGTGGACGGAATAATCTCTATGGCTACACCTTC	CASGRNNLYGYTF
-	-	TRBV18	TRBJ2-2	TGTGCCAGCTCCAACCGGAGTTACACCGGGGAGCTGTTTTTT	CASSNRSYTGELFF
TRBD1	many	TRBV5-1	TRBJ2-1	TGCGCCAGCCGAGACAGGGCTGAAGTGGGCAATGAGCAGTTCTTC	CASRDRAEVGNEQFF
-	-	TRBV6-5	TRBJ1-1	TGTGCCAGCAGGCCGTCGAATACGAACACTGAAGCTTTCTTT	CASRPSNTNTEAFF
-	once	TRBV15	TRBJ1-3	TGTGCCACCAGCGCTAACAGGAGACCTGGAAACACCATATATTTT	CATSANRRPGNTIYF
TRBD1	-	TRBV6-2/TRBV6-3	TRBJ2-2	TGTGCCAGCAGTTCCAGCAGGGGGACCGGGGAGCTGTTTTTT	CASSSSRGTGELFF
-	-	TRBV6-5	TRBJ2-3	TGTGCCATTCGACAGAGATATAGCACAGATACGCAGTATTTT	CAIRQRYSTDTQYF
-	-	TRBV27	TRBJ1-1	TGTGCCAGCAGTTTCCGGGAGAACACTGAAGCTTTCTTT	CASSFRENTEAFF
-	-	TRBV7-9	TRBJ1-1	TGTGCCAGCAGACACACAGGGCCCTTCACTGAAGCTTTCTTT	CASRHTGPFTEAFF
-	-	TRBV29-1	TRBJ2-2	TGCAGCATTCTCCTACCGAACACCGGGGAGCTGTTTTTT	CSILLPNTGELFF
TRBD2	once	TRBV19	TRBJ2-3	TGTGCCAGTAGTATTATGAAGGGGGAAGCGGGAGCTGGGTCAGATACGCAGTATTTT	CASSIMKGEAGAGSDTQYF
TRBD1	-	TRBV6-2/TRBV6-3	TRBJ1-2	TGTGCCAGCAGTCCCTCCGGGACAGGGGGCTTTGGCTACACCTTC	CASSPSGTGGFGYTF
TRBD2	-	TRBV7-6	TRBJ2-7	TGTGCCAGCAGCTTTGGTAGCGGGAGTGGATCCTACGAGCAGTACTTC	CASSFGSGSGSYEQYF
TRBD2	-	TRBV29-1	TRBJ2-1	TGCAGCGTTGCCCCGGGAGGGCCATATGAGCAGTTCTTC	CSVAPGGPYEQFF
TRBD1	-	TRBV9	TRBJ2-7	TGTGCCAGCAGCCCGCGGACAGGGCAGGTCTCCTACGAGCAGTACTTC	CASSPRTGQVSYEQYF
TRBD1	-	TRBV28	TRBJ2-7	TGTGCCAGCAGTTTTTTGGGACAGAGAGTTTACGAGCAGTACTTC	CASSFLGQRVYEQYF
TRBD2	-	TRBV7-2	TRBJ2-5	TGTGCCAGCAGACAAACTAGCGGGACATATCCAGAGACCCAGTACTTC	CASRQTSGTYPETQYF
TRBD1	-	TRBV5-1	TRBJ2-5	TGCGCCAGCAGAAGGACAGGGCCCCCCTCGGAGACCCAGTACTTC	CASRRTGPPSETQYF
TRBD2	-	TRBV9	TRBJ2-1	TGTGCCAGCAGCGTAGTAGGGACTAGCGGGATTAACAATGAGCAGTTCTTC	CASSVVGTSGINNEQFF
-	-	TRBV12-3/TRBV12-4	TRBJ1-5	TGTGCCAGCAGTTCTGAACAGGGTCAGCCCCAGCATTTT	CASSSEQGQPQHF
-	-	TRBV4-3	TRBJ1-3	TGCGCCAGCAGCCTGTGGGTGGGTTCTGGAAACACCATATATTTT	CASSLWVGSGNTIYF
-	few	TRBV5-4	TRBJ1-2	TGTGCCAGCAGCAGGGACACCGCTAACTATGGCTACACCTTC	CASSRDTANYGYTF
TRBD1	-	TRBV5-1	TRBJ1-1	TGCGCCAGCAGCTTGGTTGGTGTTGTCCGAGGGGACAGAGAAGCTTTCTTT	CASSLVGVVRGDREAFF
-	-	TRBV2	TRBJ2-2	TGTGCCAGCAGTGATTCCCCAGGGAACACCGGGGAGCTGTTTTTT	CASSDSPGNTGELFF
-	-	TRBV24-1	TRBJ2-6	TGTGCCACCAGTGATGGGGGCTCTGGGGCCAACGTCCTGACTTTC	CATSDGGSGANVLTF
-	-	TRBV3-1/TRBV3-2	TRBJ1-2	TGTGCCAGCAGCCAGGGAAATTACTATGGCTACACCTTC	CASSQGNYYGYTF
-	once	TRBV4-1	TRBJ1-3	TGCGCCAGCAGCCAAGATACCGACTCTGGAAACACCATATATTTT	CASSQDTDSGNTIYF